The rows below give T cell receptor beta chains drawn from one sample of a study of OX40 agonist ivuxolimab in advanced cancers. Produced via immunoSEQ multiplex PCR; TCRdb's table is partial and in-frame only. Of over 95,000 clones in the sample, around 96% were seen once. The sequences come from CD4+ or CD8+ T cells sorted from blood, collected in a trial of the OX40 agonist ivuxolimab. These receptors were collected from an adult with an advanced solid tumor such as melanoma, head and neck, liver or kidney cancer. The CDR3 runs from the conserved cysteine through the conserved F or W. The D gene is left open where the match is weak. Clone size is not always given. Where it is, it says once, few, many or a class for expanded clones.

NA,TRBJ2-1,once,TRBV5-6,TGTGCCAGCAGCTTGCAAGCGCCCTACAATGAGCAGTTCTTC,CASSLQAPYNEQFF
NA,TRBJ1-2,NA,TRBV7-9,TGTGCCAGCAGCCCCCTACAGGATAACTATGGCTACACCTTC,CASSPLQDNYGYTF
NA,TRBJ2-1,NA,TRBV11-3,TGTGCCAGCAGCTTCAGCTCCTACAATGAGCAGTTCTTC,CASSFSSYNEQFF
NA,TRBJ1-1,NA,TRBV27,TGTGCCAGCAGTTTAGTACAGAACACTGAAGCTTTCTTT,CASSLVQNTEAFF
NA,TRBJ2-1,NA,TRBV11-3,TGTGCCAGCAGCCCGGGACTCCTAAATGAGCAGTTCTTC,CASSPGLLNEQFF
NA,TRBJ2-3,NA,TRBV27,TGTGCCAGCAGTTTAGACCCCATGGGGGAGCAGTATTTT,CASSLDPMGEQYF
NA,TRBJ1-5,NA,TRBV27,TGTGCCAGCAGTTACCAGGGCGGGCCCCAGCATTTT,CASSYQGGPQHF
TRBD2,TRBJ2-5,once,TRBV11-2,TGTGCCAGTCCAGACCCGGGAGGGCCAGAGACCCAGTACTTC,CASPDPGGPETQYF
NA,TRBJ2-2,NA,TRBV2,TGTGCCAGCGAGACGGAGAACACCGGGGAGCTGTTTTTT,CASETENTGELFF
NA,TRBJ2-3,few,TRBV7-9,TGTGCCAGCAGCTTTAGCACAGATACGCAGTATTTT,CASSFSTDTQYF
NA,TRBJ2-5,NA,TRBV28,TGTGCCACCAGTTCCCGGGCCGCACCCCAAGAGACCCAGTACTTC,CATSSRAAPQETQYF
NA,TRBJ2-7,NA,TRBV6-6,TGTGCCAGCAGTTACAATCAGCCGGACGAGCAGTACTTC,CASSYNQPDEQYF
NA,TRBJ2-3,once,TRBV5-4,TGTGCCAGCAGCTCCCTCCGAACAGATACGCAGTATTTT,CASSSLRTDTQYF
NA,TRBJ2-2,NA,TRBV5-8,TGTGCCAGCAGCCCCCGTGGGGTCGTCGTTTTCGGGGAGCTGTTTTTT,CASSPRGVVVFGELFF
NA,TRBJ2-1,NA,TRBV19,TGTGCCAGTAGACTAAGCTCCTACAATGAGCAGTTCTTC,CASRLSSYNEQFF
NA,TRBJ1-2,once,TRBV5-4,TGTGCCAGCAGCCTCCGGACAGCTAACTATGGCTACACCTTC,CASSLRTANYGYTF
TRBD1,TRBJ2-2,NA,TRBV2,TGTGCCACTGCAGGGGGCTGGACCGGGGAGCTGTTTTTT,CATAGGWTGELFF
NA,TRBJ1-2,NA,TRBV4-3,TGCGCCAGCAGCCAAGGGGGTCAGTGGGACTATGGCTACACCTTC,CASSQGGQWDYGYTF
NA,TRBJ2-1,NA,TRBV7-6,TGTGCCAGCAGCTTGAGGAGCAATGAGCAGTTCTTC,CASSLRSNEQFF
NA,TRBJ1-2,NA,TRBV15,TGTGCCACCAGCAGAGATCGGGCAGGGGATGGCTACACCTTC,CATSRDRAGDGYTF
NA,TRBJ1-2,NA,TRBV30,TGTGCCTGGAGTGTTGTTAACTATGGCTACACCTTC,CAWSVVNYGYTF
NA,TRBJ2-1,NA,TRBV20-1,TGCAGTGGGGGGCTTAATGAGCAGTTCTTC,CSGGLNEQFF
NA,TRBJ2-1,NA,TRBV5-4,TGTGCCAGCAGCCCGATCGGGACTCGCGAACTGTTCTTC,CASSPIGTRELFF
NA,TRBJ1-4,NA,TRBV12-2,TGTGCAAGCCTAGGACCGGGGGATGAAAAACTGTTTTTT,CASLGPGDEKLFF
NA,TRBJ2-1,NA,TRBV7-8,TGTGCCAGCAGCTTCAAAGCCCCCTACAATGAGCAGTTCTTC,CASSFKAPYNEQFF
NA,TRBJ2-1,NA,TRBV30,TGTGCCTGGAGCAACGATGGGTCTGAGCAGTTCTTC,CAWSNDGSEQFF
NA,TRBJ2-3,NA,TRBV7-9,TGTGCCAGCAGCTACCCAGCTCAGTATTTT,CASSYPAQYF
NA,TRBJ2-3,NA,TRBV9,TGTGCCAGCAGGACAGCTACAGATACGCAGTATTTT,CASRTATDTQYF
NA,TRBJ1-2,NA,TRBV4-3,TGCGCCAGCAGCCAAGAGGAAGGGGCTGGCTACACCTTC,CASSQEEGAGYTF
NA,TRBJ2-7,NA,TRBV21-1,TGTGCCAGCAGTTCCACCGTAAGACGGCGGGAGGGGAGGGAGCAGTACTTC,CASSSTVRRREGREQYF
NA,TRBJ2-2,NA,TRBV4-1,TGCGCCAGCAGCTACCTCGAGCCCCTCATGGCCGGGGAGCTGTTTTTT,CASSYLEPLMAGELFF
TRBD2,TRBJ2-7,NA,TRBV6-5,TGTGCCAGCACACCGGGGGGTGGCTTCTACGAGCAGTACTTC,CASTPGGGFYEQYF
TRBD1,TRBJ1-5,NA,TRBV6-6,TGTGCCAGCAGTTGGGACAGGTATAGCAATCAGCCCCAGCATTTT,CASSWDRYSNQPQHF
NA,TRBJ1-2,NA,TRBV18,TGTGCCAGCTCACCACCGGGAAGGGCCGAAGTCTATGGCTACACCTTC,CASSPPGRAEVYGYTF
TRBD2,TRBJ2-5,NA,TRBV7-2,TGTGCCAGCAGCTTAGAAGCGGGAGGGTCACTCGGGGAGACCCAGTACTTC,CASSLEAGGSLGETQYF
NA,TRBJ2-1,NA,TRBV27,TGTGCCAGCAGCCGTAGCTCCTACAATGAGCAGTTCTTC,CASSRSSYNEQFF
TRBD1,TRBJ2-7,once,TRBV5-4,TGTGCCAGCAGCTTGGTAGGGGGCCCCTCCTACGAGCAGTACTTC,CASSLVGGPSYEQYF
TRBD1,TRBJ2-7,NA,TRBV27,TGTGCCAGCAGTTTATTGGGAGGGACAGGGCCAAACGAGCAGTACTTC,CASSLLGGTGPNEQYF
NA,TRBJ2-7,NA,TRBV5-6,TGTGCCAGCAGCTTGGGGAACGAGCAGTACTTC,CASSLGNEQYF
TRBD2,TRBJ2-3,NA,TRBV7-3,TGTGCCAGCAGCTTAACTAGCGGGAGGGGTGATACGCAGTATTTT,CASSLTSGRGDTQYF
TRBD2,TRBJ2-5,once,TRBV14,TGTGCCAGCAGCCAAGATATAGGGACTAGCGGGCCCCAAGAGACCCAGTACTTC,CASSQDIGTSGPQETQYF
NA,TRBJ2-5,NA,TRBV9,TGTGCCAGCAGCGTAGGTGACAGCTACGGGACCCAGTACTTC,CASSVGDSYGTQYF
NA,TRBJ1-4,NA,TRBV7-2,TGTGCCAGCAGTACTAACCACCGGGCAACTAATGAAAAACTGTTTTTT,CASSTNHRATNEKLFF
NA,TRBJ1-2,NA,TRBV7-9,TGTGCCAGCAGCCCGAGATTGGGCGAAAACTATGGCTACACCTTC,CASSPRLGENYGYTF
NA,TRBJ1-4,NA,TRBV5-1,TGCGCCAGCAGCTTGGGGGCGGACAGCCATGAAAAACTGTTTTTT,CASSLGADSHEKLFF
NA,TRBJ1-3,NA,TRBV4-3,TGCGCCAGCAGCCAAGCCCAGGGGTCTGGAAACACCATATATTTT,CASSQAQGSGNTIYF
NA,TRBJ1-4,NA,TRBV9,TGTGCCAGCAGCGTAGGGCCTGCAACTAATGAAAAACTGTTTTTT,CASSVGPATNEKLFF
NA,TRBJ1-1,once,TRBV27,TGTGCCAGCAGGCAGGGGAACACTGAAGCTTTCTTT,CASRQGNTEAFF
NA,TRBJ2-6,NA,TRBV27,TGTGCCAGCAGTTTAAAGATAACGGACTTAGCCGACTCTGGGGCCAACGTCCTGACTTTC,CASSLKITDLADSGANVLTF
TRBD1,TRBJ1-1,NA,TRBV9,TGTGCCAGCAGCGTAGGGACAGGCACTGAAGCTTTCTTT,CASSVGTGTEAFF
NA,TRBJ1-1,few,TRBV9,TGTGCCAGCAGCGTAGTAGGGGATGACACTGAAGCTTTCTTT,CASSVVGDDTEAFF